Sequencing of this T cell receptor (beta chain) was carried out in a study of MAIT cells during Salmonella Paratyphi A infection (dated by TCRdb to about 2017). Describing the broader study: A single dose of 1-5x10^3 CFU of S. Paratyphi A strain NVGH308 was swallowed by adult volunteers aged 18 to 60. Starting at diagnosis, the diagnosed volunteers took ciprofloxacin 500 mg twice daily for 14 days. Points the paper makes about the study in general: Space occupied by over-represented MAIT clonotypes fell significantly from baseline to mid-infection (about 0.15 to 0.097), with no significant post-infection difference. More expansion or contraction among the top five MAIT clonotypes was shown in diagnosed volunteers than in healthy controls (roughly 0.53 versus 0.13), suggesting infection-driven repertoire reshaping. MAIT cell TRBV usage was oligoclonal with a preference for TRBV20 and TRBV6, and infection did not appear to change this usage. The availability of volunteer samples limited the sample sizes, but these sizes were considered adequate to detect differences between groups.

According to the study, the label for this sample's time point signals: before S. Paratyphi A challenge (baseline). MAIT cells were defined as Valpha7.2+ CD161+ T cells and identified and sorted by flow cytometry. Over time, circulating MAIT cell TCRbeta repertoires were profiled in 6 or 7 volunteers who came down with enteric fever following controlled oral challenge with live Salmonella Paratyphi A. MAIT cell samples were contributed by each diagnosed volunteer at pre-infection, mid-infection and post-infection timepoints. Enteric fever was diagnosed on the basis of Paratyphi A bacteremia and/or persistent fever above 38 degrees C lasting more than 12 hours. Challenged volunteers were diagnosed with infection sometime between day 4 and day 7 after challenge. For RNA extraction, between about 5,000 and 10,000 MAIT cells per sample were sorted directly into RNAqueous-Micro lysis buffer. Lymphoprep gradient centrifugation was used to isolate peripheral blood mononuclear cells from both the blood samples and the leukocyte cones. Sorting was done on either a BD FACSAria Fusion or a BD FACSAria III sorter.

Compared with germline, V lacks 0 bases and J lacks 9 bases; bases without a gene match: 2. Measured from the cysteine to the phenylalanine, the CDR3 is 15 residues long. Of all the DNA, just the CDR3 is kept, 45 bases in frame from base 1. Looking up the germline V gene yields CDR1 LGHNA and CDR2 YNFKEQ. The receptor library was made with 5' RACE. TCRbeta was amplified in two rounds of PCR using Phusion High-Fidelity polymerase, and the primers added sample-specific barcodes. TCRbeta libraries were generated by template-switch cDNA synthesis with SMARTScribe reverse transcriptase and a TRBC-specific primer. After barcoding, samples were pooled and then prepared using the NEBNext Ultra DNA Library Prep Kit for Illumina. Libraries were sequenced on an Illumina MiSeq with the MiSeq reagent kit v2, 300 cycles. The study's processing was this. Jemultiplexer was used to demultiplex reads by barcode, and MiTCR with default parameters handled the alignment. VDJtools filtered out non-functional sequences; clonotypes were defined by amino acid sequence, with frequencies based on assigned sequence reads. In the clonal space homeostasis analysis, clonotypes were grouped by frequency into over-represented (0.05-1), large, medium and small bins. In TCRdb, the public reads were trimmed at Q25 with fastp and aligned with MiXCR, with productive beta chains retained. Identical CDR3 protein sequences are pooled into one entry, listed with their most common genes and DNA. For this entry, the V and J calls and clone size follow TCRdb and not the study's own pipeline. This sample lists over a thousand distinct CDR3 sequences; around 25% were detected once. Jointly, the top ten make up around 50% of the sample.

On this clonotype: Its antigen is not yet known. It has no much larger one-base neighbor in the sample; base qualities were not kept.

This clonotype originated in a person between 18 and 75 years old who was deliberately infected with Salmonella Paratyphi A in a paratyphoid fever challenge study. This receptor chain uses TRBV4-2 and TRBJ1-6; 10 bases in between match TRBD1. This specimen was MAIT cells from blood, taken at the first sampling point of the challenge study. The CDR3 corresponds to CASSQDRTGGSPLHF. The sequenced DNA: TGTGCCAGCAGCCAAGATCGGACAGGGGGTTCACCCCTCCACTTT.